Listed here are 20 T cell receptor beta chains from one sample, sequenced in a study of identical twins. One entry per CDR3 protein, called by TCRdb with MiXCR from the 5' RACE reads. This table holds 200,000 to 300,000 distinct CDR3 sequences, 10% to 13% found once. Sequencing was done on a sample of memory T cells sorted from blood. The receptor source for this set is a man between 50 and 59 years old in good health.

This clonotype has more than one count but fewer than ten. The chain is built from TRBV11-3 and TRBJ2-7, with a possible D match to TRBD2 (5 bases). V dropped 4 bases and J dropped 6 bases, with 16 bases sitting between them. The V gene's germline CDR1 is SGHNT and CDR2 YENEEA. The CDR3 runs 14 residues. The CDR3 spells CASSSQTEAGEQYF. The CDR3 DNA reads TGTGCCAGCAGCTCCCAGACGGAGGCTGGCGAGCAGTACTTC.

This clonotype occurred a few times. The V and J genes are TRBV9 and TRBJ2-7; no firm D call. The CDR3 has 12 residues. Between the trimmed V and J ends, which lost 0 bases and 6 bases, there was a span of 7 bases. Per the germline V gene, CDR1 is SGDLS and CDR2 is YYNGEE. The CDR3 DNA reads TGTGCCAGCAGCGTAGACAAGGGCGAGCAGTACTTC. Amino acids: CASSVDKGEQYF.

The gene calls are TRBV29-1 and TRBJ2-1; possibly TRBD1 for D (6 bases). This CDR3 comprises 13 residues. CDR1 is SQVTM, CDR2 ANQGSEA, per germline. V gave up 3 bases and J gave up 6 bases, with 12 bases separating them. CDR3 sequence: CSVDRGVGNEQFF. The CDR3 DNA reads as TGCAGCGTTGACAGGGGCGTCGGCAATGAGCAGTTCTTC.

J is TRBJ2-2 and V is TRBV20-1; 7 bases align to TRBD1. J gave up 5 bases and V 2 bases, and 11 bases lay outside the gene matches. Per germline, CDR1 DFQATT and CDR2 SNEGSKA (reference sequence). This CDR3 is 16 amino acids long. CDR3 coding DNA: TGCAGTGCTAGAACCCCGACAGGGTCGGGGACCGGGGAGCTGTTTTTT. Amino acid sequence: CSARTPTGSGTGELFF.

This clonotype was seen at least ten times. CDR3 sequence reads: CASSQEEVVSYEQYF. CDR3 nucleotides: TGTGCCAGCAGCCAAGAGGAGGTGGTCTCCTACGAGCAGTACTTC. The gene calls are TRBV4-2 and TRBJ2-7; D possibly corresponds to TRBD2 (5 bases). The germline gives CDR1 LGHNA, CDR2 YNFKEQ. Trimming removed 0 bases at V and 0 bases at J, with 9 bases between. The CDR3 contains 15 residues.

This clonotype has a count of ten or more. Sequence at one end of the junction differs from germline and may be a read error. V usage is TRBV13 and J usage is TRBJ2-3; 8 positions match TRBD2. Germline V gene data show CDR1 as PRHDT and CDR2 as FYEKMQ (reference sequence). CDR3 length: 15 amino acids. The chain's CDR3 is CASSLAAGATGTQYF. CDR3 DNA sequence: TGTGCCAGCAGCTTAGCAGCGGGGGCGACAGGTACGCAGTATTTT.

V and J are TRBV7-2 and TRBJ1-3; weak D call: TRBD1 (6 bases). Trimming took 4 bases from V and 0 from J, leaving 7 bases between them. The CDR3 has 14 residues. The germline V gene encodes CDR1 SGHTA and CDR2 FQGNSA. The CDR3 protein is CASSYRDSGNTIYF. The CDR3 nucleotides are TGTGCCAGCAGCTACAGGGACTCTGGAAACACCATATATTTT.

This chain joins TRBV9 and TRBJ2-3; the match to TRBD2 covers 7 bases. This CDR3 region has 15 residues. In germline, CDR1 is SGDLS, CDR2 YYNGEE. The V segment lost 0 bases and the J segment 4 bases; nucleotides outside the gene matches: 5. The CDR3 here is CASSVGEGTADTQYF. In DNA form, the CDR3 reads TGTGCCAGCAGCGTAGGGGAGGGCACCGCAGATACGCAGTATTTT.

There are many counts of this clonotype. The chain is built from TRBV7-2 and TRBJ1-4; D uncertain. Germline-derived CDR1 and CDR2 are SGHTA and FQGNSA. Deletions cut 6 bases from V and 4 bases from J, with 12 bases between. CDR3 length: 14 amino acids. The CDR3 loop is CASSGGQFNEKLFF. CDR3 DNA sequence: TGTGCCAGCAGTGGTGGGCAGTTTAATGAAAAACTGTTTTTT.

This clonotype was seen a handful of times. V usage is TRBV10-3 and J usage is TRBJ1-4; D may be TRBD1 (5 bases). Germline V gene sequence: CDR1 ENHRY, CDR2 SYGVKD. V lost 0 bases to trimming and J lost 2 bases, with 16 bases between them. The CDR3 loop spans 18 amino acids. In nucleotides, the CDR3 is TGTGCCATCAGTGAGTCGTCAGGGCTTTGGGCTACTAATGAAAAACTGTTTTTT. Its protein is CAISESSGLWATNEKLFF.

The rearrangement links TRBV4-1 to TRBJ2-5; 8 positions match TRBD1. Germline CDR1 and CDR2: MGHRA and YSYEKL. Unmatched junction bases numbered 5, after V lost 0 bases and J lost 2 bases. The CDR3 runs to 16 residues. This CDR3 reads CASSQEGTGLQETQYF. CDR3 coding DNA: TGCGCCAGCAGCCAAGAAGGGACAGGACTGCAAGAGACCCAGTACTTC.

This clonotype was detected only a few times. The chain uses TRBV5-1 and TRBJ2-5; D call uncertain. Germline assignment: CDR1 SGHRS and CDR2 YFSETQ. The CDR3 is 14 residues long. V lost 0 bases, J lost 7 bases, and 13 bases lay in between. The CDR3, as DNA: TGCGCCAGCAGCTTGGTACAGCCCCCCGGGACCCAGTACTTC. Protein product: CASSLVQPPGTQYF.

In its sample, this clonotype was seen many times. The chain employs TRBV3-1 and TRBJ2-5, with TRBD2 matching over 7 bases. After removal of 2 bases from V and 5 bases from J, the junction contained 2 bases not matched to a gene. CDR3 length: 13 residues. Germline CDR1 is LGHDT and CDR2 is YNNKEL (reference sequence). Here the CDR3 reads CASSQTSAETQYF. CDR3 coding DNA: TGTGCCAGCAGCCAAACTAGCGCGGAGACCCAGTACTTC.

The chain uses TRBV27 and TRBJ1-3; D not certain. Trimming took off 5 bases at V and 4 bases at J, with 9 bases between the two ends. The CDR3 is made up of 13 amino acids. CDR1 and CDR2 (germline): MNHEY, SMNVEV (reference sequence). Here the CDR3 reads CASSPNPGNTIYF. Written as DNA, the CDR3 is TGTGCCAGCAGTCCCAATCCCGGAAACACCATATATTTT.

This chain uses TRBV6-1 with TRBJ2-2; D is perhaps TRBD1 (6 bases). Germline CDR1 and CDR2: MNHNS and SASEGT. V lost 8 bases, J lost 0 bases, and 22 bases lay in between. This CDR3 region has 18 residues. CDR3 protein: CASSRTGQPFPNTGELFF. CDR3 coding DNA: TGTGCCAGCTCGAGAACCGGACAGCCTTTCCCGAACACCGGGGAGCTGTTTTTT.

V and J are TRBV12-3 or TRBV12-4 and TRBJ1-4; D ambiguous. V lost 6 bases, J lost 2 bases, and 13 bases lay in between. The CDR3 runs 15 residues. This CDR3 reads CASSPSLGTNEKLFF. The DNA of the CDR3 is TGTGCCAGCAGCCCCTCATTGGGGACTAATGAAAAACTGTTTTTT.

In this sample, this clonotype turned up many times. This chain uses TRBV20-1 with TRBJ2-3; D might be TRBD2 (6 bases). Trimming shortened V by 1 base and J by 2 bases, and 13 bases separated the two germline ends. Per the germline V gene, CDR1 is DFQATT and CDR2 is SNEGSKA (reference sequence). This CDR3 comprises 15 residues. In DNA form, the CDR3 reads TGCAGTGCTAGAGCCGGGGGTGGACCCACAGATACGCAGTATTTT. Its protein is CSARAGGGPTDTQYF.

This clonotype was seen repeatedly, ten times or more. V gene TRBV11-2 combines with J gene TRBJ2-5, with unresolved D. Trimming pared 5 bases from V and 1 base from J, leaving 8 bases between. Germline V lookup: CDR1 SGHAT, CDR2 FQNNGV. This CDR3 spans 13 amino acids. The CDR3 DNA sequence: TGTGCCAGCAGCGAGGCACTCCAAGAGACCCAGTACTTC. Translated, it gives CASSEALQETQYF.

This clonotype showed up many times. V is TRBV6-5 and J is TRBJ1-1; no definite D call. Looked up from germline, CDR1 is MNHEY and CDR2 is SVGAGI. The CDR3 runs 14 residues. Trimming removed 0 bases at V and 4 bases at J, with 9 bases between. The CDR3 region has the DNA TGTGCCAGCAGTTACTCGGCCCCGAGCACTGAAGCTTTCTTT. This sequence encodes CASSYSAPSTEAFF.

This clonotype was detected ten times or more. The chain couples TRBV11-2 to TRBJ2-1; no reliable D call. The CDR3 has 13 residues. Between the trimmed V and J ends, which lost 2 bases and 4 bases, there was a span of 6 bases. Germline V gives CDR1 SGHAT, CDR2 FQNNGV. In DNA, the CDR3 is TGTGCCAGCAGCTTACACGGATACAATGAGCAGTTCTTC. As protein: CASSLHGYNEQFF.